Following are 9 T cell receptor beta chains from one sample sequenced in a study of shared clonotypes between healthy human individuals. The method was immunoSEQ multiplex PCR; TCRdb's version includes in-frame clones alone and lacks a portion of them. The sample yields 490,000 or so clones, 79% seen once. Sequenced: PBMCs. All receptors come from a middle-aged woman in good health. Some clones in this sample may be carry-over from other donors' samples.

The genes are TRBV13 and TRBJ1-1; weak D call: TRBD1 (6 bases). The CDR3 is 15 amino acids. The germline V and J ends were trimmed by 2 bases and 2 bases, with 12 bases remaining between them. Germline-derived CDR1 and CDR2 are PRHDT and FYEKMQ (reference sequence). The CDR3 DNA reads TGTGCCAGCAGCTTATCGAGGGGGGTAAACACTGAAGCTTTCTTT. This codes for CASSLSRGVNTEAFF.

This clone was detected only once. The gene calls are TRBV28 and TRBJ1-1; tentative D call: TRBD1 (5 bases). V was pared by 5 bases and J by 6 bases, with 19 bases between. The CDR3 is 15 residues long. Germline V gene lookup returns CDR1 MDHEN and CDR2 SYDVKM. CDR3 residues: CASSTSGTSGAEAFF. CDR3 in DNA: TGTGCCAGCAGTACCTCCGGGACCTCAGGCGCTGAAGCTTTCTTT. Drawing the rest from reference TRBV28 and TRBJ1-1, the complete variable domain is DVKVTQSSRYLVKRTGEKVFLECVQDMDHENMFWYRQDPGLGLRLIYFSYDVKMKEKGDIPEGYSVSREKKERFSLILESASTNQTSMYLCASSTSGTSGAEAFFGQGTRLTVV.

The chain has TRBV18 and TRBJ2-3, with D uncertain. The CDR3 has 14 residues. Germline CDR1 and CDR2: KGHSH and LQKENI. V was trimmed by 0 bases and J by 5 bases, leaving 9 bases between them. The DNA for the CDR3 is TGTGCCAGCTCACCACCAGTCCAAGGAGATACGCAGTATTTT. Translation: CASSPPVQGDTQYF.

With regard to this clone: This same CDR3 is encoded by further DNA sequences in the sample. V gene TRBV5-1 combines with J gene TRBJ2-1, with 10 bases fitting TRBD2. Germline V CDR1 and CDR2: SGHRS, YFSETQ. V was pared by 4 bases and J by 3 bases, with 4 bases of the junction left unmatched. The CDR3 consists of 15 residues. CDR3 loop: CASSPGLADYNEQFF. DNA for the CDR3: TGCGCCAGCAGCCCAGGACTAGCGGACTACAATGAGCAGTTCTTC. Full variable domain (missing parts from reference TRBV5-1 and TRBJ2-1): KAGVTQTPRYLIKTRGQQVTLSCSPISGHRSVSWYQQTPGQGLQFLFEYFSETQRNKGNFPGRFSGRQFSNSRSEMNVSTLELGDSALYLCASSPGLADYNEQFFGPGTRLTVL.

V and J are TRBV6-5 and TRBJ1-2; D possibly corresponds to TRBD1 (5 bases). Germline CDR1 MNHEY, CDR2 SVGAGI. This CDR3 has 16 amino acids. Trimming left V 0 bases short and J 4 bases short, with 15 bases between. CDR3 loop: CASSYSGVTVAYGYTF. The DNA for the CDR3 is TGTGCCAGCAGTTACTCGGGGGTGACGGTTGCCTATGGCTACACCTTC.

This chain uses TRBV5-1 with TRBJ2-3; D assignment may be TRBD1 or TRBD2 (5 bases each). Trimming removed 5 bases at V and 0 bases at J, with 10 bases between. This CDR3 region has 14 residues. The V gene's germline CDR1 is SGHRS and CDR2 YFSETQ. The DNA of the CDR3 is TGCGCCAGCAGTGAGGGGATAAGCACAGATACGCAGTATTTT. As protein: CASSEGISTDTQYF. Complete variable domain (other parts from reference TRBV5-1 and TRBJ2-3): KAGVTQTPRYLIKTRGQQVTLSCSPISGHRSVSWYQQTPGQGLQFLFEYFSETQRNKGNFPGRFSGRQFSNSRSEMNVSTLELGDSALYLCASSEGISTDTQYFGPGTRLTVL.

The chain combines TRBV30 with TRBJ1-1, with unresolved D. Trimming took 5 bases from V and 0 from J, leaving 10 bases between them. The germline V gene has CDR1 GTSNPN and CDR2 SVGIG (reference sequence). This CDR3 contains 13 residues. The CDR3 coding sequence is TGTGCCTGGTACTGGAGCATGAACACTGAAGCTTTCTTT. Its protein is CAWYWSMNTEAFF.

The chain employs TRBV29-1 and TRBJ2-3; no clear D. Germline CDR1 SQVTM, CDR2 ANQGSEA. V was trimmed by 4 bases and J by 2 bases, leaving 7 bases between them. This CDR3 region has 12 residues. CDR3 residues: CSVVQTTDTQYF. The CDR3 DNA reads TGCAGCGTTGTGCAGACCACAGATACGCAGTATTTT.

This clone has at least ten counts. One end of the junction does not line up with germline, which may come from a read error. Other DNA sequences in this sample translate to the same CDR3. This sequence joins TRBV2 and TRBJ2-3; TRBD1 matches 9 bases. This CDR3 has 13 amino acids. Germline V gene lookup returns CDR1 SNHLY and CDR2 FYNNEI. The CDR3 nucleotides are TGTGCCAGCAGCACAGGGGGCACCGATACGCAGTATTTT. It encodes CASSTGGTDTQYF.